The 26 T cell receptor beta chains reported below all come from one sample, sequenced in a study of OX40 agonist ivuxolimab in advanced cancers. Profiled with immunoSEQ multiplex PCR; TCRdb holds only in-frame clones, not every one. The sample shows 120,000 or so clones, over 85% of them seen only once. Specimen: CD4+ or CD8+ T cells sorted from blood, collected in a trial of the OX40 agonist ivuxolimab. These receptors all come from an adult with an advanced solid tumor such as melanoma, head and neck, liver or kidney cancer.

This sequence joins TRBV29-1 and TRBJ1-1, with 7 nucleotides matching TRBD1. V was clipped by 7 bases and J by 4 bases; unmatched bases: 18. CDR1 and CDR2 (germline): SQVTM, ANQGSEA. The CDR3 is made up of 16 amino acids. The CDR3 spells CSGGDSFSVSGTEAFF. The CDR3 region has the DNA TGCAGCGGCGGGGACAGTTTTTCCGTTTCGGGCACTGAAGCTTTCTTT.

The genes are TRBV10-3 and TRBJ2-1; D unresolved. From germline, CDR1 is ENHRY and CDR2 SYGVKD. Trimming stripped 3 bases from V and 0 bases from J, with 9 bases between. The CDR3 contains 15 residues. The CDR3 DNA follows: TGTGCCATCAGTGAAGTCGCCCTCTCCTACAATGAGCAGTTCTTC. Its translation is CAISEVALSYNEQFF.

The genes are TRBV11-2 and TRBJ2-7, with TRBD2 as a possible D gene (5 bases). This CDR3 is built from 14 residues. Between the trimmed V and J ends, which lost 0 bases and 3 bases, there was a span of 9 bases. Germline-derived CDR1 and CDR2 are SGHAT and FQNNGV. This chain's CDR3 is CASSLDQSGYEQYF. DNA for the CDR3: TGTGCCAGCAGCTTAGATCAGAGCGGCTACGAGCAGTACTTC.

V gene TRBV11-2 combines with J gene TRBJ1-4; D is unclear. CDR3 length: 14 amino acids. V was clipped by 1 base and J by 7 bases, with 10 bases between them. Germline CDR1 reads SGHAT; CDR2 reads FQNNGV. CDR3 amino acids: CASSLVSAGEKLFF. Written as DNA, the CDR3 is TGTGCCAGCAGCTTAGTCTCGGCAGGTGAAAAACTGTTTTTT.

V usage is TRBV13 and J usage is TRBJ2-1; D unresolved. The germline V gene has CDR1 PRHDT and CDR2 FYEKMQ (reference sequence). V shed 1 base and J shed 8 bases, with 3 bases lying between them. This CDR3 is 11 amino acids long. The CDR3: CASSLVYEQFF. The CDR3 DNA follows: TGTGCCAGCAGCTTAGTGTATGAGCAGTTCTTC. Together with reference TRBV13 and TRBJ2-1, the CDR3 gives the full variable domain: AAGVIQSPRHLIKEKRETATLKCYPIPRHDTVYWYQQGPGQDPQFLISFYEKMQSDKGSIPDRFSAQQFSDYHSELNMSSLELGDSALYFCASSLVYEQFFGPGTRLTVL.

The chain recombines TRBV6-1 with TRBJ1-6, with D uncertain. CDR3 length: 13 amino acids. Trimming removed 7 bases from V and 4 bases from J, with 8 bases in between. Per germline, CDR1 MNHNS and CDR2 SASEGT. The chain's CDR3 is CASKSEYNSPLHF. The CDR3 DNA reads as TGTGCCAGCAAGTCAGAGTATAATTCACCCCTCCACTTT.

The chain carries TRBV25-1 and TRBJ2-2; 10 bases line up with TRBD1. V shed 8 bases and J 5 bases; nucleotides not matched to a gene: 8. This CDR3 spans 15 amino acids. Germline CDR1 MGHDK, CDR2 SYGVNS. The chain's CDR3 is CASALRTGGTGELFF. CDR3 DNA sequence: TGTGCCAGCGCGTTGAGGACAGGGGGAACCGGGGAGCTGTTTTTT. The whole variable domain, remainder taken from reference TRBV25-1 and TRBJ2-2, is EADIYQTPRYLVIGTGKKITLECSQTMGHDKMYWYQQDPGMELHLIHYSYGVNSTEKGDLSSESTVSRIRTEHFPLTLESARPSHTSQYLCASALRTGGTGELFFGEGSRLTVL.

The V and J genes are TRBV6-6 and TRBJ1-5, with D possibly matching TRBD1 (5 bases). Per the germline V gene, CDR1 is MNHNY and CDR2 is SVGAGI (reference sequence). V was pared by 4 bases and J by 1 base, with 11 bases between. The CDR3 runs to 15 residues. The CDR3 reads CASSSGTESNQPQHF. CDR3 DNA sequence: TGTGCCAGCAGTTCCGGGACTGAGAGCAATCAGCCCCAGCATTTT.

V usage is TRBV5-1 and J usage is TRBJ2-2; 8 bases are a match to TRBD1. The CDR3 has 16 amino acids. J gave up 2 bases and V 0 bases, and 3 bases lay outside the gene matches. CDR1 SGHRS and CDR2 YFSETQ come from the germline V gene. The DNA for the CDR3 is TGCGCCAGCAGCTTGGTAGGGACAGGTAACACCGGGGAGCTGTTTTTT. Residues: CASSLVGTGNTGELFF.

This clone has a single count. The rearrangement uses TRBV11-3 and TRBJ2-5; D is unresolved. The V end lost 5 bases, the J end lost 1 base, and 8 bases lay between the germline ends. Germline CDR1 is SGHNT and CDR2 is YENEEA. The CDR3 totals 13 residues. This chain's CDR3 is CASSRVAQETQYF. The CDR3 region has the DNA TGTGCCAGCAGCCGAGTAGCCCAAGAGACCCAGTACTTC.

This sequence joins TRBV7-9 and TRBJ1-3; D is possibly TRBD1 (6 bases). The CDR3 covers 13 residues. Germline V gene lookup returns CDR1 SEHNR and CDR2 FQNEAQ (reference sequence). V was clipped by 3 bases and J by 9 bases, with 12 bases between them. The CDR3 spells CASSLDSARTIYF. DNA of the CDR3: TGTGCCAGCAGCTTGGACAGCGCACGCACCATATATTTT.

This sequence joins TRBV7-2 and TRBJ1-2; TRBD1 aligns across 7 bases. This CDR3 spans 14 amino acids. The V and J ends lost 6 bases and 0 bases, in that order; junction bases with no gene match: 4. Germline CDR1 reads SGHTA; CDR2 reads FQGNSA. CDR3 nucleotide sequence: TGTGCCAGCAGTTTCACAGGGGCTAACTATGGCTACACCTTC. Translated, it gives CASSFTGANYGYTF.

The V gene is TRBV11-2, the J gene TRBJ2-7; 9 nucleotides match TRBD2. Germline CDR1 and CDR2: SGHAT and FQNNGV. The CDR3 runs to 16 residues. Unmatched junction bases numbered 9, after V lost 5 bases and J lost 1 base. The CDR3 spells CASSLRGRAGSYEQYF. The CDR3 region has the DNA TGTGCCAGCAGCCTGCGCGGGAGGGCCGGTTCCTACGAGCAGTACTTC.

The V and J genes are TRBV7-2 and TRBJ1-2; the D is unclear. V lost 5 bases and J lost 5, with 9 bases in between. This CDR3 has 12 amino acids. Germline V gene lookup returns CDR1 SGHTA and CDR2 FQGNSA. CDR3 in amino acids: CASSRAVYGYTF. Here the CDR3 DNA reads TGTGCCAGCAGCCGGGCCGTTTATGGCTACACCTTC.

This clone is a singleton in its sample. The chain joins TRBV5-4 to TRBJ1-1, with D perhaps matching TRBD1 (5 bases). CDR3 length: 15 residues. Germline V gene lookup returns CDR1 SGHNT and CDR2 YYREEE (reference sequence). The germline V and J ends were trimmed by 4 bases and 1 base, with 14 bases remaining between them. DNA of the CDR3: TGTGCCAGCAGCCTTGAAGGGGCCAGGAACACTGAAGCTTTCTTT. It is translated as CASSLEGARNTEAFF.

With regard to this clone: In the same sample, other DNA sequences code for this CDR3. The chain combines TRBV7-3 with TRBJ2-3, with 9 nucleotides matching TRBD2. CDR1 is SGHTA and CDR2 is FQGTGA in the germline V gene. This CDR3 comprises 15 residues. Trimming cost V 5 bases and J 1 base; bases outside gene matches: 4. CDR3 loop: CASSITSGRTDTQYF. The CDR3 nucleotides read TGTGCCAGCAGCATTACTAGCGGGCGCACAGATACGCAGTATTTT.

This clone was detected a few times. CDR3 nucleotide sequence: TGTGCCAGCAGAACAGGGAATCAGCCCCAGCATTTT. Protein product: CASRTGNQPQHF. The chain links TRBV6-1 to TRBJ1-5, with a possible D match to TRBD1 (6 bases). Germline loops: CDR1 MNHNS, CDR2 SASEGT. The CDR3 consists of 12 residues. V was pared by 6 bases and J by 4 bases, with 7 bases between.

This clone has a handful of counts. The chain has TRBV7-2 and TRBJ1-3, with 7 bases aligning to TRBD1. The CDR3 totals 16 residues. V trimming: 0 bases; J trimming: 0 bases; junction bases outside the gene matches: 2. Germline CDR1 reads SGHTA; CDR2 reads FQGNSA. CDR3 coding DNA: TGTGCCAGCAGCTTAGCGGGGACAGCCTCTGGAAACACCATATATTTT. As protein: CASSLAGTASGNTIYF.

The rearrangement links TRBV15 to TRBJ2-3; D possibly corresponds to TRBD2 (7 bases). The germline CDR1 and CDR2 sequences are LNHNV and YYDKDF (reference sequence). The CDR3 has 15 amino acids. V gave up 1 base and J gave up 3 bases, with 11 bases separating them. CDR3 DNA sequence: TGTGCCACCAGCAGAGGAGGGGGAGGGACAGATACGCAGTATTTT. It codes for CATSRGGGGTDTQYF.

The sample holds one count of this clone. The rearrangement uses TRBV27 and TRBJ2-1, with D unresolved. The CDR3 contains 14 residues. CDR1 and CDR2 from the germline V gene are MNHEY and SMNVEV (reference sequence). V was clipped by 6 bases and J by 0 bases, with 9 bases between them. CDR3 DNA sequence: TGTGCCAGCAGGGCGGCATACTCCTACAATGAGCAGTTCTTC. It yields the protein CASRAAYSYNEQFF.

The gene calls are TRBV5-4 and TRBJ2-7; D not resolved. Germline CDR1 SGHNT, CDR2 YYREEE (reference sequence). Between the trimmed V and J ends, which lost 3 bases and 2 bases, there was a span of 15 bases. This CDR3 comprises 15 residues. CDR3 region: CASSSPGGNPYEQYF. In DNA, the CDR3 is TGTGCCAGCAGCTCCCCGGGTGGGAACCCCTACGAGCAGTACTTC.

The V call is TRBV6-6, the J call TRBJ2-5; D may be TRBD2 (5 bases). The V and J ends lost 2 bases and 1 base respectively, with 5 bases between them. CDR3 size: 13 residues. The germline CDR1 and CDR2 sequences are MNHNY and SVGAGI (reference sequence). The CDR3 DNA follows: TGTGCCAGCAGTTACGGGAGCCAAGAGACCCAGTACTTC. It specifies CASSYGSQETQYF.

The CDR3 coding sequence is TGTGCCAGCAGCTCCATGGGGGCCGAGAGCACTGAAGCTTTCTTT. Its translation is CASSSMGAESTEAFF. The rearrangement uses TRBV7-8 and TRBJ1-1; tentatively, D is TRBD1 (6 bases). Germline values: CDR1 SGHVS, CDR2 FQNEAQ. There are 15 residues in the CDR3. With 4 bases removed from V and 4 bases from J, the gap between germline ends came to 16 bases.

The DNA of the CDR3 is TGCGCCAGCAGCTTGGCTAGCGGGGGCAGCACAGATACGCAGTATTTT. As protein: CASSLASGGSTDTQYF. The genes are TRBV5-1 and TRBJ2-3, with 10 bases matching TRBD2. With V trimmed by 0 bases and J by 0 bases, 1 base remained unmatched. The CDR3 runs to 16 residues. CDR1 and CDR2 from the germline V gene are SGHRS and YFSETQ. The variable domain in full, with the rest retrieved from reference TRBV5-1 and TRBJ2-3, is KAGVTQTPRYLIKTRGQQVTLSCSPISGHRSVSWYQQTPGQGLQFLFEYFSETQRNKGNFPGRFSGRQFSNSRSEMNVSTLELGDSALYLCASSLASGGSTDTQYFGPGTRLTVL.

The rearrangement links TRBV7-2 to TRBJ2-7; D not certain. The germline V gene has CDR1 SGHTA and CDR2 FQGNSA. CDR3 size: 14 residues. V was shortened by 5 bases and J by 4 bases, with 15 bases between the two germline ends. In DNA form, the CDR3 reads TGTGCCAGCAGCAAGTCTTTACCCAGGTACGAGCAGTACTTC. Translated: CASSKSLPRYEQYF.

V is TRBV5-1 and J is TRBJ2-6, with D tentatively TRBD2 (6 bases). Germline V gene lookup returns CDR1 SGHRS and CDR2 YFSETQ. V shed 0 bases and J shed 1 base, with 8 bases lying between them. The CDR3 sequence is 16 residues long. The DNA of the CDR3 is TGCGCCAGCAGCTTGGGTCTAGCGTCTGGGGCCAACGTCCTGACTTTC. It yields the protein CASSLGLASGANVLTF.